The 7 T cell receptor beta chains given below trace back to one sample, sequenced in a study of blood T cells in healthy people across ages. PCR was performed a second time for about 7 to 12 cycles using a sample-barcoded 5' primer and a J-beta primer mix. TCRdb used MiXCR to reprocess the 5' RACE reads, holding one entry per CDR3 protein. This repertoire shows roughly 1,700,000 distinct CDR3 sequences, 28% found once; its top ten account for around 7.7%. Sequenced: blood. All receptors derive from a woman in her twenties or thirties in good health.

For this clonotype: One junction end disagrees with the germline gene, perhaps due to a read error. This chain uses TRBV5-6 with TRBJ2-3; 7 bases line up with TRBD1. The CDR3 loop spans 14 amino acids. Germline CDR1 reads SGHDT; CDR2 reads YYEEEE. CDR3 amino acids: CASRFFRGTDAQYF. CDR3 bases: TGTGCCAGCAGGTTCTTCAGGGGGACAGATGCGCAGTATTTT.

The V and J genes are TRBV28 and TRBJ1-1; D ambiguous. Trimming removed 7 bases from V and 1 base from J, with 13 bases in between. The CDR3 extends over 14 amino acids. The germline CDR1 and CDR2 sequences are MDHEN and SYDVKM. CDR3 amino acids: CASIPAGENTEAFF. In DNA, the CDR3 is TGTGCCAGCATCCCTGCTGGCGAGAACACTGAAGCTTTCTTT.

V usage is TRBV6-2 or TRBV6-3 and J usage is TRBJ2-3; D remains unclear. V lost 0 bases to trimming and J lost 2 bases, with 9 bases between them. The germline CDR1 and CDR2 sequences are MNHEY and SVGEGT. The CDR3 totals 15 residues. DNA of the CDR3: TGTGCCAGCAGTTACTCAACCCGGGTCACAGATACGCAGTATTTT. Translation: CASSYSTRVTDTQYF.

This clonotype was picked up a small number of times. This may be a read error: a much more frequent sequence differs by one nucleotide. The V gene is TRBV20-1, the J gene TRBJ2-7; 7 bases are a match to TRBD1. CDR1 DFQATT and CDR2 SNEGSKA come from the germline V gene (reference sequence). V shed 0 bases and J 0 bases; nucleotides not matched to a gene: 8. The CDR3 has 16 amino acids. In DNA form, the CDR3 reads TGCAGTGCTAGAGATGGGAAGGGGGCGAGCTCCTACGAGCAGTACTTC. Amino acid sequence: CSARDGKGASSYEQYF.

This clonotype has a handful of counts. The J gene is TRBJ1-4, the V gene TRBV27; possible D gene TRBD1, 5 bases. The CDR3 totals 15 residues. Deletions cut 3 bases from V and 7 bases from J, with 15 bases between. CDR1 and CDR2 (germline): MNHEY, SMNVEV (reference sequence). The DNA for the CDR3 is TGTGCCAGCAGTTTTGAGGGGCGCAGGGCTGAAAAACTGTTTTTT. It yields the protein CASSFEGRRAEKLFF.

This clonotype was picked up many times. V usage is TRBV7-9 and J usage is TRBJ2-3; D is ambiguous. V lost 3 bases and J lost 3, with 10 bases in between. CDR1 and CDR2 from the germline V gene are SEHNR and FQNEAQ (reference sequence). The CDR3 spans 14 residues. CDR3 in amino acids: CASSLRGVTDTQYF. The DNA for the CDR3 is TGTGCCAGCAGCTTGAGAGGAGTTACAGATACGCAGTATTTT.

The genes are TRBV12-3 or TRBV12-4 and TRBJ2-7; 10 positions agree with TRBD2. J gave up 0 bases and V 6 bases, and 8 bases lay outside the gene matches. The CDR3 sequence is 16 residues long. CDR3 residues: CASSQGQRGGSYEQYF. For the CDR3, the DNA is TGTGCCAGCAGCCAAGGCCAGCGGGGGGGCTCCTACGAGCAGTACTTC.